The T cell receptor beta chain under discussion was sequenced for a study of long-term antiretroviral therapy in people with HIV. Findings and limits, study-wide: Collection of the blood, which took place between 2004 and 2017, possibly occurred under older ART regimens.

The CDR3 is made up of 12 amino acids. The V gene lost 2 bases and the J gene lost 13 bases, with 11 bases spanning the gap. The germline gives CDR1 KGHSH, CDR2 LQKENI. Sequencing relied on immunoSEQ assay v3.0, run at survey level. Sequencing was performed with immunoSEQ multiplex PCR; in TCRdb, only in-frame clones are kept and a portion is missing. The sample records around 33,000 clones, approximately 85% being singletons. As regards this clone: As yet, its antigen is unknown.

Here the sequenced sample was unsorted PBMCs, taken 0.3 years after starting antiretroviral therapy. The chain is built from TRBV18 and TRBJ2-2; TRBD2 might be the D (5 bases). This TCR derives from a man aged 18 to 30 with HIV. CDR3 DNA sequence: TGTGCCAGCTCACCAGGGAGATCGGGGCTGTTTTTT. It codes for CASSPGRSGLFF.